The clone carrying this T cell receptor beta chain was observed once. This sample stems from a study of blood T cell repertoires in COVID-19. Method: immunoSEQ multiplex PCR; TCRdb's copy keeps in-frame clones and lacks some. The sample lists more than 60,000 clones, roughly 85% seen once, with 43% in the top ten. CDR1 is SEHNR and CDR2 is FQNEAQ in the germline V gene (reference sequence). With V trimmed by 4 bases and J by 4 bases, 7 bases remained unmatched. The CDR3 has 15 residues. Sequencing used peripheral blood. The clonotype comes from a woman aged 55-75 years with COVID-19, enrolled during active disease. The chain carries TRBV7-9 and TRBJ1-1, with 9 bases lining up with TRBD1. CDR3 protein: CASSSRDRVGTEAFF. DNA of the CDR3: TGTGCCAGCAGCTCCCGGGACAGGGTGGGCACTGAAGCTTTCTTT.